The T cell receptor beta chain described here comes from a study of T-cell memory formation after mild COVID-19 (dated by TCRdb to about 2021). In the study overall: Most TCR sequence clusters were specific to one of the two donors. In two donors, T-cell clones that expanded and contracted after mild COVID-19 were followed by sequencing TCRalpha and TCRbeta repertoires longitudinally. Two young, previously healthy adult volunteers made up the cohort, one male and one female. Summary of the overall study and its limitations: Contracting CD4+ clones were located mainly in the CM and EM memory subsets, whereas CD8+ clones were found to be enriched in EMRA. Clones contracting from day 15 to 85 had balanced CD4/CD8 phenotypes, while a second wave expanding from day 15 to 37 was biased towards CD4+. SARS-CoV-2 specificity was not confirmed for the second-wave clones peaking on day 37. The detection of some responding clones in pre-infection memory suggests that pre-existing cross-reactive memory T cells joined the SARS-CoV-2 response. Only a couple of mild cases were covered by the study, and larger cohorts that include severe cases with pre-infection samples were considered necessary.

Ficoll-Paque density gradient centrifugation was the method used to isolate PBMCs. Sequencing used an Illumina NovaSeq 6000. TCRalpha and TCRbeta cDNA libraries were constructed by 5'RACE with constant-segment primers, with sample barcodes and unique molecular identifiers being introduced. RNA was extracted from every sample with Trizol reagent. Libraries were amplified in two PCR steps, with a second sample barcode and Illumina TruSeq adapters added in the second step. Sequencing of the libraries was done on an Illumina NovaSeq, producing 2 x 150 bp paired-end reads. The paper's processing steps were these. Reads were demultiplexed and collapsed into UMI-guided consensus sequences with migec v1.2.7. Using mixcr v2.1.11, UMI consensuses were aligned to TRA and TRB V and J templates and then assembled into clonotypes. A clonotype was counted as expanded or contracted only if both edgeR and NoisET called the change significant, with noise models trained on biological replicates. For edgeR calls, a false discovery rate-adjusted p below 0.01 and a log2 fold-change threshold of 1 were applied. As an exploratory analysis of dynamics, PCA with hierarchical clustering was applied to max-normalized trajectories of the 1000 most abundant clonotypes. Each responding clone was given a CD4 or CD8 phenotype based on the CD4+ and CD8+ repertoires, which had been sequenced separately. TCRdb reran the public reads through fastp at Q25 and MiXCR, keeping productive beta chains. Identical CDR3 protein sequences are pooled into one entry, listed with their most common genes and DNA. Here the V and J calls rest on TCRdb's processing, not on the authors' analysis. The sample data list approximately 350,000 distinct CDR3 sequences, and around 30% of these were observed just once. The top ten constitute roughly 13% of the sample.

There are 17 amino acids in the CDR3, from cysteine to phenylalanine inclusive. Left in the record is the CDR3 DNA by itself, 51 bases read in frame from the first base. As encoded in the germline V gene, CDR1 is SGHRS while CDR2 is YFSETQ. V is pruned by 3 bases and J by 4 bases, leaving 14 bases of the junction without a gene match. Comments on this clonotype: The target of this receptor is not known. No base quality information exists; no much larger clone differs at one position.

This TCR came from an adult woman who had mild COVID-19 (a few samples of this study predate the infection). The sample titles of this study are shuffled in the database, so cell type and time point are left out; the donor was told from shared clones. The sequence is built from TRBV5-1 and TRBJ1-1, with TRBD1 matching 8 junction bases. The sample consisted of PBMCs or a T cell subset sorted from them (not recorded which). The CDR3 region reads CASSSLTPGGWGTEAFF. The DNA sequence is as follows: TGCGCCAGCAGCTCCCTCACCCCAGGGGGCTGGGGCACTGAAGCTTTCTTT.